Each of the 8 T cell receptor beta chains below was sequenced from the same sample in a study of blood T cell repertoires in COVID-19. Only in-frame clones appear in the TCRdb table, and some are missing; sequencing was by immunoSEQ multiplex PCR. The sample contains 400,000 or so clones, approximately 90% of which appear only once. Sequencing was performed on peripheral blood. These receptors came from a man younger than 35 with COVID-19, enrolled during active disease.

This clone was seen once. Distinct nucleotide sequences in the sample also encode this CDR3. The chain uses TRBV5-1 and TRBJ2-1; 10 bases align to TRBD2. J was trimmed by 7 bases and V by 2 bases; bases with no gene match: 6. CDR3 length equals 15 residues. CDR1 is SGHRS and CDR2 is YFSETQ in the germline V gene. CDR3 residues: CASSFLAGEVNEQFF. DNA for the CDR3: TGCGCCAGCAGCTTCCTAGCGGGAGAAGTAAATGAGCAGTTCTTC.

The chain links TRBV30 to TRBJ1-4, with TRBD1 identical over 8 bases. The CDR3 has 13 amino acids. The trim removed 1 base at V and 6 bases at J, leaving 1 base unmatched. Germline CDR1 is GTSNPN and CDR2 is SVGIG (reference sequence). This CDR3 is CAWSGTGYEKLFF. DNA of the CDR3: TGTGCCTGGAGTGGGACAGGGTATGAAAAACTGTTTTTT.

The chain has TRBV27 and TRBJ2-3; D possibly corresponds to TRBD2 (5 bases). CDR1 is MNHEY and CDR2 is SMNVEV in the germline V gene (reference sequence). V was pared by 1 base and J by 9 bases, with 11 bases between. This CDR3 spans 13 amino acids. The CDR3 here is CASSLWAGGTQYF. For the CDR3, the DNA is TGTGCCAGCAGTTTATGGGCCGGCGGGACGCAGTATTTT.

The chain couples TRBV6-5 to TRBJ2-4, with D possibly TRBD1 on 6 matching bases. With 4 bases removed from V and 6 bases from J, the gap between germline ends came to 13 bases. The V gene's germline CDR1 is MNHEY and CDR2 SVGAGI. The CDR3 has 14 residues. CDR3 sequence: CASSSSRGTNIQYF. Written as DNA, the CDR3 is TGTGCCAGCAGTTCTAGCAGGGGCACAAACATTCAGTACTTC.

The V gene is TRBV19, the J gene TRBJ1-1; 8 bases are a match to TRBD1. The V gene's germline CDR1 is LNHDA and CDR2 SQIVND (reference sequence). Germline trimming cut 5 bases from V and 4 bases from J; bases unmatched to any gene: 3. CDR3 length equals 13 residues. CDR3 bases: TGTGCCAGTAGTGCAGGGGGCGGCACTGAAGCTTTCTTT. The encoded protein is CASSAGGGTEAFF.

This chain links TRBV3-1 (or the pseudogene TRBV3-2) with TRBJ1-4, with 7 nucleotides matching TRBD1. The J segment lost 3 bases and the V segment lost 4 bases, leaving 8 bases of the junction unmatched. In germline, CDR1 is LGHDT, CDR2 YNNKEL (reference sequence). The CDR3 spans 16 residues. The CDR3: CASSRNAGTANEKLFF. DNA of the CDR3: TGTGCCAGCAGCCGAAACGCCGGGACAGCTAATGAAAAACTGTTTTTT.

Concerning this clone itself: Its ends do not fully match the called genes, so a read error is possible. This rearrangement joins TRBV3-1 (or the pseudogene TRBV3-2) to TRBJ2-7, with 7 bases that match TRBD2. In germline, CDR1 is LGHDT, CDR2 YNNKEL (reference sequence). The CDR3 spans 12 residues. The CDR3 DNA reads as TGTGCCAGCAGCCAAGATGGGGGGGAGGCCTCTTGG. Translation gives CASSQDGGEASW.

The chain joins TRBV28 to TRBJ1-1; D is unresolved. Germline CDR1 reads MDHEN; CDR2 reads SYDVKM. V was cut by 8 bases and J by 5 bases, with 9 bases left in between. This CDR3 region has 11 residues. CDR3 coding DNA: TGTGCCAGCTGGGCCGGAACTGAAGCTTTCTTT. Encoded protein: CASWAGTEAFF.